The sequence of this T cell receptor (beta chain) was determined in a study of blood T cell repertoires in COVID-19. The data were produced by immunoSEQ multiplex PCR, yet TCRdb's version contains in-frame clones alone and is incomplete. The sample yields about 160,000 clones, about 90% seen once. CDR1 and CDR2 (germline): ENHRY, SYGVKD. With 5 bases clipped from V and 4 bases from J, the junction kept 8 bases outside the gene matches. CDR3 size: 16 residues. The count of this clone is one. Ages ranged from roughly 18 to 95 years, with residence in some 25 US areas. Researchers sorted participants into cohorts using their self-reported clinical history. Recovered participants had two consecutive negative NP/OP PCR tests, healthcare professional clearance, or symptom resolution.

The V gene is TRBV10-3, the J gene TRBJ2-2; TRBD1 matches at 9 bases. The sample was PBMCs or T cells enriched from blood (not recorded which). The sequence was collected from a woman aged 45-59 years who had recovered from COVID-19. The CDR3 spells CAISQPGQGSTGELFF. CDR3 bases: TGTGCCATCAGTCAACCTGGACAGGGGAGCACCGGGGAGCTGTTTTTT.